The 18 T cell receptor beta chains below were found in one sample sequenced in a study of cytomegalovirus exposure and HLA in healthy donors. Amplification used 60 Vbeta primers and 13 Jbeta primers. Measured with immunoSEQ multiplex PCR; TCRdb has only the in-frame clones, and not every one. Of fewer than 110,000 clones in the sample, around 77% were seen once. The sample taken for sequencing was PBMCs. These receptor sequences come from a man younger than 35 in good health and CMV-seronegative.

The chain links TRBV11-2 to TRBJ1-4; D may be TRBD1 (5 bases). V was trimmed by 4 bases and J by 6 bases, leaving 15 bases between them. CDR3 length equals 15 residues. In germline, CDR1 is SGHAT, CDR2 FQNNGV. CDR3 loop: CASSSRGELYEKLFF. The CDR3 bases are TGTGCCAGCAGCTCGCGGGGCGAGCTCTATGAAAAACTGTTTTTT.

The gene calls are TRBV28 and TRBJ2-7, with 9 bases identical to TRBD1. Germline lookup yields CDR1 MDHEN and CDR2 SYDVKM. The CDR3 loop spans 14 amino acids. The junction had 5 bases not matched to a gene; V was cut back by 2 bases and J by 6 bases. The CDR3 nucleotides are TGTGCCAGCAGTTTAAACAGGGGGCTATTCGAGCAGTACTTC. Its translation is CASSLNRGLFEQYF.

The chain combines TRBV5-8 with TRBJ2-1; 10 bases match TRBD2. V lost 5 bases to trimming and J lost 8 bases; unmatched junction nucleotides: 13. This CDR3 has 16 residues. Germline V lookup: CDR1 SGHTS, CDR2 YDEGEE. CDR3 region: CASSRTRSGGVHEQFF. The CDR3 nucleotides are TGTGCCAGCAGTCGGACGAGGAGCGGGGGGGTCCATGAGCAGTTCTTC.

The V and J genes are TRBV5-8 and TRBJ1-5; TRBD1 matches at 8 bases. This CDR3 is built from 19 residues. V gave up 5 bases and J gave up 0 bases; unmatched junction bases: 16. CDR1 is SGHTS and CDR2 is YDEGEE in the germline V gene. The CDR3 is CASSSVRGQAPYSNQPQHF. In DNA form, the CDR3 reads TGTGCCAGCAGTTCCGTCCGGGGACAGGCCCCTTATAGCAATCAGCCCCAGCATTTT.

As to this clone: A much larger clone differs by one base, so this may be a read error. The rearrangement links TRBV2 to TRBJ1-3, with no clear D. This CDR3 has 12 amino acids. V was clipped by 6 bases and J by 2 bases, with 5 bases between them. Germline V gene sequence: CDR1 SNHLY, CDR2 FYNNEI. The CDR3 is CASRGAGNTIYF. DNA of the CDR3: TGTGCCAGCAGGGGAGCTGGAAACACCATATATTTT.

The chain carries TRBV9 and TRBJ2-5; 9 nucleotides line up with TRBD2. The V and J ends lost 3 bases and 5 bases, in that order; junction bases with no gene match: 8. CDR1 and CDR2 from the germline V gene are SGDLS and YYNGEE. CDR3 length equals 15 residues. CDR3 amino acids: CASSGSGGRVETQYF. CDR3 sequence (DNA): TGTGCCAGCAGCGGTAGCGGGGGCCGGGTGGAGACCCAGTACTTC.

This chain connects TRBV7-8 to TRBJ2-2, with 10 bases that match TRBD1. Germline values: CDR1 SGHVS, CDR2 FQNEAQ. Trimming at V came to 4 bases and at J to 2 bases, leaving 1 base not matched to a gene. This CDR3 contains 15 residues. In nucleotides, the CDR3 is TGTGCCAGCAGCTGGGACAGGGGTAACACCGGGGAGCTGTTTTTT. Protein product: CASSWDRGNTGELFF. Supplemented by reference TRBV7-8 and TRBJ2-2, the full variable domain reads GAGVSQSPRYKVAKRGQDVALRCDPISGHVSLFWYQQALGQGPEFLTYFQNEAQLDKSGLPSDRFFAERPEGSVSTLKIQRTQQEDSAVYLCASSWDRGNTGELFFGEGSRLTVL.

In its sample, this clone was seen once. A junction boundary mismatches the germline segment, possibly from a read error. The chain combines TRBV6-5 with TRBJ1-2, with D perhaps matching TRBD1 (5 bases). Germline CDR1 MNHEY, CDR2 SVGAGI. The CDR3 consists of 13 residues. CDR3 nucleotides: TGTGCCAGCCACCAGGGATTTAACTATGGCTACCCCTTC. Its protein product is CASHQGFNYGYPF.

This clone was seen a few times. The chain recombines TRBV6-1 with TRBJ1-1; TRBD1 aligns across 10 bases. This CDR3 region has 14 residues. The germline gives CDR1 MNHNS, CDR2 SASEGT. Unmatched junction bases numbered 5, after V lost 5 bases and J lost 5 bases. The CDR3 DNA follows: TGTGCCAGCAGTAAGACAGGGGGCGGTACTGAAGCTTTCTTT. It is translated as CASSKTGGGTEAFF.

This clone was counted a single time. The chain uses TRBV5-1 and TRBJ2-1, with D possibly TRBD2 on 6 matching bases. Trimming removed 0 bases from V and 8 bases from J, with 18 bases in between. The CDR3 contains 16 residues. Looked up from germline, CDR1 is SGHRS and CDR2 is YFSETQ. The DNA of the CDR3 is TGCGCCAGCAGCTTGGCCTACGAGCGGGTCTTCGATGAGCAGTTCTTC. This encodes CASSLAYERVFDEQFF.

The rearrangement joins TRBV6-1 to TRBJ2-2, with TRBD2 identical over 13 bases. V dropped 9 bases and J dropped 2; count of bases not matched to a gene: 3. The CDR3 consists of 15 residues. The germline CDR1 and CDR2 sequences are MNHNS and SASEGT. The CDR3 here is CASTSGGANTGELFF. The CDR3 DNA sequence: TGTGCCAGTACTAGCGGGGGGGCCAACACCGGGGAGCTGTTTTTT.

This chain links TRBV18 with TRBJ2-6, with 8 bases matching TRBD1. Trimming took 6 bases from V and 4 from J; bases not matched to a gene: 11. The germline CDR1 and CDR2 sequences are KGHSH and LQKENI. The CDR3 spans 17 residues. CDR3: CASSTTGAFSGANVLTF. As DNA, the CDR3 is TGTGCCAGCTCGACGACAGGGGCCTTTTCCGGGGCCAACGTCCTGACTTTC.

The chain joins TRBV5-5 to TRBJ1-1; TRBD1 is a possible D gene (5 bases). The CDR3 consists of 13 residues. Germline-derived CDR1 and CDR2 are SGHKS and YYEKEE (reference sequence). V was trimmed by 2 bases and J by 1 base, leaving 6 bases between them. CDR3 nucleotide sequence: TGTGCCAGCAGCTTTGACAGGAACACTGAAGCTTTCTTT. This gives the protein CASSFDRNTEAFF.

This chain links TRBV19 with TRBJ2-1; 12 positions match TRBD2. The CDR3 extends over 16 amino acids. J lost 7 bases, V lost 4 bases, and 8 bases had no gene match. The germline V gene has CDR1 LNHDA and CDR2 SQIVND (reference sequence). The CDR3 spells CASSKPGTSGRNEQFF. CDR3 in DNA: TGTGCCAGTAGTAAGCCCGGGACTAGCGGGCGGAATGAGCAGTTCTTC. Using reference TRBV19 and TRBJ2-1 for the parts outside the CDR3, the full variable domain is DGGITQSPKYLFRKEGQNVTLSCEQNLNHDAMYWYRQDPGQGLRLIYYSQIVNDFQKGDIAEGYSVSREKKESFPLTVTSAQKNPTAFYLCASSKPGTSGRNEQFFGPGTRLTVL.

V gene TRBV6-1 combines with J gene TRBJ1-6, with TRBD1 matching over 7 bases. With 0 bases clipped from V and 9 bases from J, the junction kept 2 bases outside the gene matches. The germline V gene has CDR1 MNHNS and CDR2 SASEGT. The CDR3 consists of 14 residues. Here the CDR3 DNA reads TGTGCCAGCAGTGAAGCTGGGGACAGTTCACCCCTCCACTTT. As protein: CASSEAGDSSPLHF.

The chain uses TRBV19 and TRBJ2-1; unclear D gene. The germline V and J ends were trimmed by 4 bases and 10 bases, with 11 bases remaining between them. Germline values: CDR1 LNHDA, CDR2 SQIVND (reference sequence). The CDR3 has 12 residues. The CDR3 DNA reads TGTGCCAGTAGTAGACGACTTCGGGAGCAGTTCTTC. Its protein product is CASSRRLREQFF.

CDR3 DNA: TGTGCCAGCAGTGAATTAATGGGACAGGGCTTAGGCGAGCAGTACTTC. It yields the protein CASSELMGQGLGEQYF. The V and J genes are TRBV6-1 and TRBJ2-7; 9 nucleotides agree with TRBD1. Trimming removed 2 bases from V and 6 bases from J; junction bases left unmatched: 11. The CDR3 has 16 amino acids. Germline-derived CDR1 and CDR2 are MNHNS and SASEGT.

The rearrangement uses TRBV5-4 and TRBJ2-2; TRBD2 aligns across 10 bases. J lost 4 bases, V lost 4 bases, and 16 bases had no gene match. Looked up from germline, CDR1 is SGHNT and CDR2 is YYREEE (reference sequence). CDR3 size: 19 residues. The CDR3 nucleotides are TGTGCCAGCAGCAGACAAGCGGGGGGGCCCCGCCGCCGCACCGGGGAGCTGTTTTTT. It is translated as CASSRQAGGPRRRTGELFF.